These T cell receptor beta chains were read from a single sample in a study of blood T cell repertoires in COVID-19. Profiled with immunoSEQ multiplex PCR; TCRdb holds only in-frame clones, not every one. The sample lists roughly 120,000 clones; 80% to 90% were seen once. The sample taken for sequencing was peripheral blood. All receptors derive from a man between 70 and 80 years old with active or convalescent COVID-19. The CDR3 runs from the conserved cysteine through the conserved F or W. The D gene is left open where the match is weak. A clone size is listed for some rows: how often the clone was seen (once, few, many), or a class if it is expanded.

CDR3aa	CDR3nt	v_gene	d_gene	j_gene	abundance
CASRPTGYGQPQHF	TGTGCCAGTAGGCCGACAGGGTACGGTCAGCCCCAGCATTTT	TRBV19	TRBD1	TRBJ1-5	-
CAISESGTALEKLFF	TGTGCCATCAGTGAGTCTGGGACAGCACTCGAAAAACTGTTTTTT	TRBV10-3	TRBD1	TRBJ1-4	-
CASSSRDRGADTQYF	TGTGCCAGCAGTTCCCGGGACAGGGGCGCAGATACGCAGTATTTT	TRBV27	TRBD1	TRBJ2-3	-
CASSQAGQRVQFF	TGTGCCAGCAGCCAAGCGGGACAGAGGGTGCAGTTCTTC	TRBV3-1/TRBV3-2	TRBD1	TRBJ2-1	-
CASSQREGKYDEQFF	TGTGCCAGCTCACAGCGGGAGGGCAAGTACGATGAGCAGTTCTTC	TRBV18	TRBD2	TRBJ2-1	once
CASSAGGRETQYF	TGCGCCAGCAGCGCAGGGGGCAGGGAGACCCAGTACTTC	TRBV5-1	TRBD1	TRBJ2-5	-
CASSFLGLAGGPKDYEQYF	TGCGCCAGCAGTTTCCTGGGACTAGCGGGAGGGCCCAAGGACTACGAGCAGTACTTC	TRBV10-1	TRBD2	TRBJ2-7	once
CASSLQDSYEQYF	TGTGCCAGCAGCTTACAGGACTCCTACGAGCAGTACTTC	TRBV5-6	-	TRBJ2-7	-
CAWSVGKDNSPLHF	TGTGCCTGGAGTGTTGGCAAAGATAATTCACCCCTCCACTTT	TRBV30	-	TRBJ1-6	-
CASSLNTGELFF	TGTGCCAGCAGTCTTAACACCGGGGAGCTGTTTTTT	TRBV27	-	TRBJ2-2	-
CAWRTSGGTDTQYF	TGTGCCTGGAGGACTAGCGGGGGGACAGATACGCAGTATTTT	TRBV30	TRBD2	TRBJ2-3	-
CASSLQLGAGSYNEQFF	TGTGCCAGCAGCTTACAATTGGGAGCTGGTTCCTACAATGAGCAGTTCTTC	TRBV11-3	-	TRBJ2-1	-
CASSDRGEKLFF	TGTGCCAGCAGTGACAGGGGCGAAAAACTGTTTTTT	TRBV2	-	TRBJ1-4	-
CASTQLGGGDTEAFF	TGTGCCAGCACCCAGCTGGGGGGGGGCGACACTGAAGCTTTCTTT	TRBV2	-	TRBJ1-1	-
CASSEQTSGNTQYF	TGTGCCAGCAGTGAACAGACTAGCGGAAATACGCAGTATTTT	TRBV6-1	TRBD2	TRBJ2-3	-
CASSLAAGIAQYF	TGTGCCAGCAGTTTAGCGGCGGGGATCGCGCAGTATTTT	TRBV12-3/TRBV12-4	-	TRBJ2-3	-
CASSLGQGEGNEKLFF	TGTGCCAGCAGCTTAGGACAGGGCGAGGGTAATGAAAAACTGTTTTTT	TRBV7-9	TRBD1	TRBJ1-4	-
CASSLTQGSNEKLFF	TGTGCCAGCAGCCTCACACAGGGCTCAAATGAAAAACTGTTTTTT	TRBV3-1/TRBV3-2	-	TRBJ1-4	-
CASSRLQGSTEAFF	TGTGCCAGCTCCCGCTTACAGGGAAGTACTGAAGCTTTCTTT	TRBV18	-	TRBJ1-1	-
CASSLRGTEAFF	TGTGCCAGCAGCCTCAGGGGCACTGAAGCTTTCTTT	TRBV12-3/TRBV12-4	-	TRBJ1-1	-
CATGTRYEQYF	TGTGCCACCGGGACTAGATACGAGCAGTACTTC	TRBV15	TRBD2	TRBJ2-7	-